This T cell receptor (beta chain) was sequenced in a study of cytomegalovirus exposure and HLA in healthy donors. The junction had 9 bases not matched to a gene; V was cut back by 8 bases and J by 0 bases. This CDR3 has 15 amino acids. CDR1 is KGHSH, CDR2 LQKENI, per germline. With respect to this clone: What it binds is not known.

PCR used 60 Vbeta primers and 13 Jbeta primers. Produced via immunoSEQ multiplex PCR; TCRdb's table is partial and in-frame only. Here the sample spans about 110,000 clones, roughly 69% being singletons. Study-wide results and caveats: There were reportedly fewer N-insertions in an Asian-associated ancestry cluster than the roughly 670-donor mean, in a later analysis. As a later analysis revealed, the rate of TCR association differed by HLA locus, with DRB1 most and HLA-C fewest.

The sample was PBMCs. This sequence was found in a woman in her seventies in good health and CMV-seropositive. This chain uses TRBV18 with TRBJ1-1; 7 bases are a match to TRBD1. The DNA for the CDR3 is TGTGCCAGCACTCCCGGGACAGATTTGAACACTGAAGCTTTCTTT. Residues: CASTPGTDLNTEAFF.